The 10 T cell receptor beta chains below all came from one sample that was sequenced in a study of neoadjuvant anti-PD-1 for oral cavity cancer. Produced via immunoSEQ multiplex PCR; TCRdb's table is partial and in-frame only. This sample yields 15,000 or so clones, of which 71% are seen a single time; 2.5% to 3% belongs to the top ten. As to time point: after neoadjuvant nivolumab, at surgical resection. Here the sequenced sample was PBMCs, taken after nivolumab (anti-PD-1) treatment. All receptors derive from a person between 40 and 85 years old with oral cavity squamous cell carcinoma.

This clone showed up just once. The chain employs TRBV25-1 and TRBJ2-5, with D possibly TRBD1 on 5 matching bases. The CDR3 sequence is 13 residues long. V was shortened by 6 bases and J by 5 bases, with 13 bases between the two germline ends. Germline CDR1 is MGHDK and CDR2 is SYGVNS. The CDR3 loop is CASRGQGRETQYF. In DNA form, the CDR3 reads TGTGCCAGCAGGGGGCAAGGGCGGGAGACCCAGTACTTC.

This chain links TRBV19 with TRBJ1-4; TRBD1 matches 9 bases. Germline V gene sequence: CDR1 LNHDA, CDR2 SQIVND (reference sequence). The CDR3 covers 14 residues. The V segment lost 5 bases and the J segment 5 bases; nucleotides outside the gene matches: 3. In DNA, the CDR3 is TGTGCCAGTAGTCCGGGACAGGGAAATGAAAAACTGTTTTTT. Translated, it gives CASSPGQGNEKLFF.

The rearrangement uses TRBV7-2 and TRBJ2-5; 10 bases map to TRBD2. This CDR3 region has 16 residues. CDR1 is SGHTA and CDR2 is FQGNSA in the germline V gene. Germline trimming cut 5 bases from V and 1 base from J; bases unmatched to any gene: 7. CDR3 DNA sequence: TGTGCCAGCAGCCCGTGGACTAGCGGCCCCCAAGAGACCCAGTACTTC. As protein: CASSPWTSGPQETQYF.

V gene TRBV30 combines with J gene TRBJ2-3; 7 bases line up with TRBD2. This CDR3 is 13 amino acids long. V gave up 3 bases and J gave up 2 bases; unmatched junction bases: 2. Germline CDR1 and CDR2: GTSNPN and SVGIG (reference sequence). CDR3 sequence: CAWRGTTTDTQYF. In DNA form, the CDR3 reads TGTGCCTGGAGAGGGACTACCACAGATACGCAGTATTTT.

This clone was seen only a few times. The chain is built from TRBV27 and TRBJ1-1; no firm D call. In germline, CDR1 is MNHEY, CDR2 SMNVEV (reference sequence). V shed 4 bases and J shed 2 bases, with 11 bases lying between them. The CDR3 extends over 14 amino acids. This CDR3 reads CASSSVQRNTEAFF. CDR3 nucleotides: TGTGCCAGCAGTTCCGTACAGAGAAACACTGAAGCTTTCTTT.

This clone was found a few times. The V gene is TRBV6-1, the J gene TRBJ1-1, with a possible D match to TRBD1 (6 bases). V lost 2 bases and J 8 bases, leaving 18 bases between the germline ends. The CDR3 has 15 amino acids. The germline gives CDR1 MNHNS, CDR2 SASEGT. The CDR3 protein is CASSENSAQGSEAFF. CDR3 nucleotide sequence: TGTGCCAGCAGTGAAAATTCGGCACAGGGATCCGAAGCTTTCTTT.

With respect to this clone: An end of the junction differs from the germline gene, which may be a read error. V gene TRBV27 combines with J gene TRBJ2-7, with TRBD1 matching 8 bases. The germline CDR1 and CDR2 sequences are MNHEY and SMNVEV (reference sequence). The CDR3 is 15 amino acids. The CDR3 DNA sequence: TGTGCCAGCAGTTTATCCGGAATTGGACAGGGAAAATTTTGCTTC. It specifies CASSLSGIGQGKFCF.

The gene calls are TRBV27 and TRBJ2-7, with D possibly being TRBD2 (6 bases). Germline V gives CDR1 MNHEY, CDR2 SMNVEV (reference sequence). V lost 6 bases and J 4 bases, leaving 7 bases between the germline ends. CDR3 size: 11 residues. CDR3 sequence (DNA): TGTGCCAGCAGCCGGGGGTACGAGCAGTACTTC. This gives the protein CASSRGYEQYF.

The V and J genes are TRBV15 and TRBJ2-7; no definite D call. CDR3 length: 14 residues. Germline V gene sequence: CDR1 LNHNV, CDR2 YYDKDF (reference sequence). V dropped 1 base and J dropped 1 base, with 8 bases sitting between them. Here the CDR3 reads CATSRAGRSYEQYF. CDR3 DNA sequence: TGTGCCACCAGCAGAGCAGGCAGATCCTACGAGCAGTACTTC.

The chain recombines TRBV6-5 with TRBJ1-2; no firm D call. CDR1 and CDR2 (germline): MNHEY, SVGAGI. The V gene lost 10 bases and the J gene lost 0 bases, with 12 bases spanning the gap. The CDR3 runs to 13 residues. Written as DNA, the CDR3 is TGTGCCACCTCGGGAGACGCTAACTATGGCTACACCTTC. Its protein is CATSGDANYGYTF.